Included here is one TCR beta chain sequence, with context. What antigen it recognizes has not been identified. No qualities accompany the bases; no much larger clone lies one base away. The CDR3 regions of human TCRbeta chains were analyzed by immunosequencing. In the authors' own workflow: Repertoire TCRs were checked for matches against a reference library of SARS-CoV-2-specific TCRs that had been generated using the MIRA antigen-specificity platform. Breadth was defined as the fraction of unique TCRs that were SARS-CoV-2-associated. Depth was defined as the fraction of total T cells that were SARS-CoV-2-associated. Using the MIRA data, every spike-specific TCR was mapped to the spike region that the TCR reacted to and assigned to either a CD4 or a CD8 class. Log10-transformed breadth and depth values were compared by one-way ANOVA with Sidak's multiple comparisons tests. Imported from immuneACCESS, the table was reduced by TCRdb to in-frame sequences with V and J called. These copies leave out some clones; in studies compared against another copy, an unresolved V gene accounts for under half, and the cause of the remainder is not known. V and J calls and clone size are those listed in that table; D and trimming were worked out from the DNA. The sample table contains approximately 76,000 clones; only one count was recorded for about 87% of them. The ten largest clones capture 20% of the sample.

After removal of 5 bases from V and 4 bases from J, the junction retains 8 bases not matched to a gene. The CDR3, from cysteine to phenylalanine, totals 15 residues. This entry keeps only the CDR3 DNA: 45 bases, framed from base 1. CDR1 and CDR2 were assigned from the germline V gene (reference sequence) as MNHEY and SMNVEV. These data are taken from a study of T cell responses to AZD1222 COVID-19 vaccine (dated by TCRdb to the early 2020s). Some background on the complete study: Because spike-specific TCR depth and breadth did not differ between the two schedules, AZD1222 recipients who got a second dose at roughly 4 weeks were pooled with those who got a second dose at roughly 12 weeks. TCR sequencing was performed for 230 to 250 trial participants, of whom some 200 were given two doses of AZD1222 and approximately 26 were given two doses of MenACWY control vaccine. Trial participants were enrolled by age into subgroups of 18-55, 56-69 and 70-plus years, and roughly 160, 29 and 62 TCR-sequenced participants, respectively, were included in these subgroups.

The investigation overall reported the following: The vaccine-associated CD4 TCRs covered the entire spike protein, and the dominant responses fell in regions 160-218 and 743-854. In the small 56-69-year group, the increase in depth fell short of significance, most likely because of low power. Because no day 14 peak-response samples were available, the repertoires could be characterized only after the peak T cell response. Participants were mostly white British and included more females than males, and it was suggested by the authors that clonal diversity may have been underestimated. Epitopes outside the regions mutated in the B.1.351 and B.1.1.7 variants were reportedly recognized by nearly half of the unique spike-specific TCRs. Conclusions about previously exposed vaccinees are limited because only six or seven AZD1222 recipients were SARS-CoV-2 seropositive at baseline. A significant rise in spike-specific TCR breadth and depth was observed after two AZD1222 doses relative to day 0 and relative to MenACWY recipients.

The time point label, read with the paper, signifies: baseline before first vaccination. The vaccinee samples were drawn from two UK trials, COV001 and COV002, one of which was a single-blind randomized controlled phase 2/3 trial testing AZD1222 (ChAdOx1 nCoV-19) in healthy adults. For TCRbeta chain sequencing, PBMC samples were collected from trial participants at day 0 and at day 28 after the second dose. The origin of this receptor is an adult in good health. Here the sequenced sample was peripheral blood, taken on day 0 of AZD1222 vaccination. Recombination connected TRBV27 to TRBJ1-1, and TRBD1 aligns with 9 junction nucleotides. The CDR3 reads CASSLWGQGGTEAFF. The sequenced DNA is TGTGCCAGCAGTCTCTGGGGACAGGGAGGCACTGAAGCTTTCTTT.